Presented here are 8 T cell receptor beta chains from one specimen sequenced in a study of blood T cell repertoires in COVID-19. Some clones are missing from TCRdb's copy, which holds only in-frame ones; the method was immunoSEQ multiplex PCR. The repertoire includes under 200,000 clones, about 80% of them detected once, and approximately 2% sits in the top ten. The sequencing sample was made of peripheral blood. Receptor source: a woman aged 80 or over with acute or convalescent COVID-19.

The rearrangement joins TRBV29-1 to TRBJ2-1, with TRBD2 matching over 7 bases. The CDR3 loop spans 14 amino acids. CDR1 SQVTM and CDR2 ANQGSEA come from the germline V gene. V dropped 6 bases and J dropped 0; count of bases not matched to a gene: 5. CDR3 bases: TGCAGCGTGGACGGGAGGCCCTCCTACAATGAGCAGTTCTTC. Translation: CSVDGRPSYNEQFF.

This clone was observed a handful of times. The chain couples TRBV3-1 (or the pseudogene TRBV3-2) to TRBJ2-1; maybe TRBD2 (6 bases). Germline CDR1 is LGHDT and CDR2 is YNNKEL (reference sequence). Trimming took off 2 bases at V and 5 bases at J, with 10 bases between the two ends. This CDR3 is built from 14 residues. CDR3 residues: CASSQRGLNNEQFF. The CDR3 DNA sequence: TGTGCCAGCAGCCAACGGGGACTGAACAATGAGCAGTTCTTC.

The genes are TRBV25-1 and TRBJ2-5; 12 nucleotides match TRBD2. The CDR3 extends over 16 amino acids. CDR1 is MGHDK, CDR2 SYGVNS, per germline. V trimming: 6 bases; J trimming: 3 bases; junction bases outside the gene matches: 8. For the CDR3, the DNA is TGTGCCAGCAGCCCGCCTAGCGGGGGGGCGAAAGAGACCCAGTACTTC. Translated, it gives CASSPPSGGAKETQYF.

This chain connects TRBV7-8 to TRBJ2-7; TRBD2 aligns across 9 bases. With V trimmed by 1 base and J by 1 base, 8 bases remained unmatched. From germline, CDR1 is SGHVS and CDR2 FQNEAQ. This CDR3 has 17 amino acids. The CDR3 reads CASSLVGGSGGSYEQYF. For the CDR3, the DNA is TGTGCCAGCAGCTTAGTAGGTGGTAGCGGGGGTTCCTACGAGCAGTACTTC.

This chain joins TRBV5-1 and TRBJ1-4; 8 bases fit TRBD1. Unmatched junction bases numbered 13, after V lost 4 bases and J lost 8 bases. The CDR3 covers 16 residues. Germline-derived CDR1 and CDR2 are SGHRS and YFSETQ. CDR3 sequence: CASSPSGHRTGEKLFF. The DNA of the CDR3 is TGCGCCAGCAGCCCTTCCGGGCATCGGACAGGGGAAAAACTGTTTTTT.

The chain joins TRBV9 to TRBJ2-2; 11 positions match TRBD2. The CDR3 runs 16 residues. After removal of 0 bases from V and 4 bases from J, the junction contained 2 bases not matched to a gene. The germline V gene has CDR1 SGDLS and CDR2 YYNGEE. CDR3 sequence: CASSVGLAGGTGELFF. CDR3 in DNA: TGTGCCAGCAGCGTAGGGCTAGCGGGAGGCACCGGGGAGCTGTTTTTT.

Remarks on this clone: This same CDR3 is encoded by further DNA sequences in the sample. The V gene is TRBV27, the J gene TRBJ1-1, with D unresolved. This CDR3 spans 12 amino acids. The V end lost 6 bases, the J end lost 0 bases, and 5 bases lay between the germline ends. CDR1 is MNHEY and CDR2 is SMNVEV in the germline V gene (reference sequence). This CDR3 is CASRSMNTEAFF. The CDR3 nucleotides read TGTGCCAGCAGATCCATGAACACTGAAGCTTTCTTT.

The chain has TRBV29-1 and TRBJ2-3, with TRBD1 identical over 11 bases. Trimming cost V 0 bases and J 5 bases; bases outside gene matches: 4. Germline V CDR1 and CDR2: SQVTM, ANQGSEA. CDR3 length equals 15 residues. CDR3 protein: CSVEDSDRGQDTQYF. CDR3 coding DNA: TGCAGCGTTGAAGATTCGGACAGGGGGCAAGATACGCAGTATTTT.